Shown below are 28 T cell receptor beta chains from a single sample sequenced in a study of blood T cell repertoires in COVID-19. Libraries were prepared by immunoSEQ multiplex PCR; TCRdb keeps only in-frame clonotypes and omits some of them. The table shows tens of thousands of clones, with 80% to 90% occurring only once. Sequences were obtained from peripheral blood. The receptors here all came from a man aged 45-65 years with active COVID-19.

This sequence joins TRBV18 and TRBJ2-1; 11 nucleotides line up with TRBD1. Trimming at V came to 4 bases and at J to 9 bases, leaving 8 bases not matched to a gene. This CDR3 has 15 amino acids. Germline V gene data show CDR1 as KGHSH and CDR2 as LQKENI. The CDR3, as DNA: TGTGCCAGCTCACAAGGACAGGGGGCATTGGGTGAGCAGTTCTTC. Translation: CASSQGQGALGEQFF.

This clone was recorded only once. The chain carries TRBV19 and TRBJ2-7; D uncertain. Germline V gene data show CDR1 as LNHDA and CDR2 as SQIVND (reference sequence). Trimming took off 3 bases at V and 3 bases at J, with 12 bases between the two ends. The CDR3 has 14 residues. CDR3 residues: CASSIAVFSYEQYF. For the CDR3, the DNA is TGTGCCAGTAGTATCGCCGTCTTTAGCTACGAGCAGTACTTC.

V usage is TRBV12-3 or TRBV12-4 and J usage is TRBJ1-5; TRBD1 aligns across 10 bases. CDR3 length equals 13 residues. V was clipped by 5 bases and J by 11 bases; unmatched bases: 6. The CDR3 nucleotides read TGTGCCAGCAGTCCCGGGACAGGGGTGGCCCAGCATTTT. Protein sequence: CASSPGTGVAQHF.

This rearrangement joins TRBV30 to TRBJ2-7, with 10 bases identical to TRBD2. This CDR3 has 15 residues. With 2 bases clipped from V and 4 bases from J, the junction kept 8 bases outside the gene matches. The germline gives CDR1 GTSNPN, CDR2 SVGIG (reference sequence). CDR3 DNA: TGTGCCTGGAGTCGCGGGAGGACTAGCGGTTACGAGCAGTACTTC. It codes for CAWSRGRTSGYEQYF. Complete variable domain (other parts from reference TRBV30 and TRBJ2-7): SQTIHQWPATLVQPVGSPLSLECTVEGTSNPNLYWYRQAAGRGLQLLFYSVGIGQISSEVPQNLSASRPQDRQFILSSKKLLLSDSGFYLCAWSRGRTSGYEQYFGPGTRLTVT.

The CDR3 loop is CASSSGTGENTGELFF. The CDR3 DNA reads TGTGCCAGCAGCTCCGGGACAGGGGAGAACACCGGGGAGCTGTTTTTT. The chain is built from TRBV5-4 and TRBJ2-2; 10 nucleotides line up with TRBD1. This CDR3 has 16 residues. Germline CDR1 reads SGHNT; CDR2 reads YYREEE (reference sequence). V shed 3 bases, J shed 1 base, and the junction held 3 bases outside the gene matches.

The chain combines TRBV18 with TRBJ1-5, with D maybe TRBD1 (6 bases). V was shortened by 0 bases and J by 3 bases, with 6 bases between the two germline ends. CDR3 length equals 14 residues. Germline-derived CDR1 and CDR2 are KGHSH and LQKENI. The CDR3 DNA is TGTGCCAGCTCACCACCGGGACACAATCAGCCCCAGCATTTT. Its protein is CASSPPGHNQPQHF.

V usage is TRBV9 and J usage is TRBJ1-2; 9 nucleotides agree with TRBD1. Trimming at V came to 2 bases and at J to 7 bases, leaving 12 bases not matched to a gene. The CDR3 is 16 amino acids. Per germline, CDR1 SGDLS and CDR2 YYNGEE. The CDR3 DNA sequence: TGTGCCAGCAGCGTCCGCAGCGGGACAGGGCTCAGTGGCTACACCTTC. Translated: CASSVRSGTGLSGYTF.

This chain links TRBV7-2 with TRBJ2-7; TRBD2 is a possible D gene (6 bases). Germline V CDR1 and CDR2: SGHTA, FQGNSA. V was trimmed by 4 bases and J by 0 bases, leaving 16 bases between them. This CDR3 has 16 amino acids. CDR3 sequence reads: CASSSGGFASSYEQYF. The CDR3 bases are TGTGCCAGCAGCTCCGGGGGTTTCGCCAGCTCCTACGAGCAGTACTTC.

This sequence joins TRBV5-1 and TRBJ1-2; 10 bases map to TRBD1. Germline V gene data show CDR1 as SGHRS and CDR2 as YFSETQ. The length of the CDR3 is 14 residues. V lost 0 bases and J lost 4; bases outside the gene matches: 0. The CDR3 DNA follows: TGCGCCAGCAGCTTGGGGACAGGGGGCTATGGCTACACCTTC. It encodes CASSLGTGGYGYTF.

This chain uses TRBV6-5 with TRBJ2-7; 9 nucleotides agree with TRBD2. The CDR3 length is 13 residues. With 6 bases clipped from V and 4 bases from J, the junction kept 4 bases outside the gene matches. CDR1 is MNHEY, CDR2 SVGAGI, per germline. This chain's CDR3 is CASRERGAYEQYF. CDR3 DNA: TGTGCCAGCAGGGAGCGGGGGGCGTACGAGCAGTACTTC.

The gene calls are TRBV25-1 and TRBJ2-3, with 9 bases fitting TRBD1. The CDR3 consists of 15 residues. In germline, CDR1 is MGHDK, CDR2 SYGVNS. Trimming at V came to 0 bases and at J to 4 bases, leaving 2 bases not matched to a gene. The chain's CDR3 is CASSEYTGGSDTQYF. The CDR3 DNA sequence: TGTGCCAGCAGTGAATATACAGGGGGCTCAGATACGCAGTATTTT.

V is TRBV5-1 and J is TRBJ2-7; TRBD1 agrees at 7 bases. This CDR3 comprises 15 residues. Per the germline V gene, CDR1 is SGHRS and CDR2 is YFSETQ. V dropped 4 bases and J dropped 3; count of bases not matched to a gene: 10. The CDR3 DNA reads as TGCGCCAGCAGCGTATCCGGGACAGTTGGCTACGAGCAGTACTTC. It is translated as CASSVSGTVGYEQYF.

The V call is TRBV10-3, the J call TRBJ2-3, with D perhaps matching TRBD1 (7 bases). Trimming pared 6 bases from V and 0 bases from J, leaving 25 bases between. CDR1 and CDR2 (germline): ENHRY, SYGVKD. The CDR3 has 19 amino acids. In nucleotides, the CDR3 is TGTGCCATCAGGGCGGGACAGAGTAGCGGTCACACTAGCACAGATACGCAGTATTTT. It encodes CAIRAGQSSGHTSTDTQYF.

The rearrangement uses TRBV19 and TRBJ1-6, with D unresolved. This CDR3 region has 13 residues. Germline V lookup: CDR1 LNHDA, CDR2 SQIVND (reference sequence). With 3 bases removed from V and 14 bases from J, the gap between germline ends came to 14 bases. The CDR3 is CASSIGHPNTLHF. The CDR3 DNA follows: TGTGCCAGTAGTATTGGCCATCCCAACACCCTCCACTTT.

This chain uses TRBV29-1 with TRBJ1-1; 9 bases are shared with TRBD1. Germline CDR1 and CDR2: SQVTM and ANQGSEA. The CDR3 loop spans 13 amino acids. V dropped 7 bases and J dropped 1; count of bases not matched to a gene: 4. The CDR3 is CSAQTGGNTEAFF. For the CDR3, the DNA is TGCAGCGCTCAGACAGGGGGGAACACTGAAGCTTTCTTT. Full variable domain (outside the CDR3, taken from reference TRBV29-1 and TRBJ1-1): SAVISQKPSRDICQRGTSLTIQCQVDSQVTMMFWYRQQPGQSLTLIATANQGSEATYESGFVIDKFPISRPNLTFSTLTVSNMSPEDSSIYLCSAQTGGNTEAFFGQGTRLTVV.

The CDR3 DNA is TGCGCCAGCAGTGAACTGAATTCACCCCTCCACTTT. Amino acid sequence: CASSELNSPLHF. The chain couples TRBV23-1 to TRBJ1-6, with unresolved D. TRBV23-1 is recorded as an ORF, its role being uncertain. The CDR3 totals 12 residues. V dropped 5 bases and J dropped 7 bases, with 6 bases sitting between them.

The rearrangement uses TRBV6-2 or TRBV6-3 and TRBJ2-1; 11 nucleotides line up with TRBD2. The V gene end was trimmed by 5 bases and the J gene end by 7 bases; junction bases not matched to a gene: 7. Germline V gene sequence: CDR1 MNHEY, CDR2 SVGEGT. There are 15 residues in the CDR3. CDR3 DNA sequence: TGTGCCAGCAGTAAACTAGCGGGAGTAGGGAATGAGCAGTTCTTC. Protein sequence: CASSKLAGVGNEQFF.

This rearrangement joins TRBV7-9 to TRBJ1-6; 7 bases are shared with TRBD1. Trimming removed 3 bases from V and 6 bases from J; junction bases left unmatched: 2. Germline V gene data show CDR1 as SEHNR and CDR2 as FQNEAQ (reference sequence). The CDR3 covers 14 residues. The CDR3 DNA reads TGTGCCAGCAGCTTCCGGGACAGTAATTCACCCCTCCACTTT. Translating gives CASSFRDSNSPLHF. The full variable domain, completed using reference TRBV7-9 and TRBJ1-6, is DTGVSQNPRHKITKRGQNVTFRCDPISEHNRLYWYRQTLGQGPEFLTYFQNEAQLEKSRLLSDRFSAERPKGSFSTLEIQRTEQGDSAMYLCASSFRDSNSPLHFGNGTRLTVT.

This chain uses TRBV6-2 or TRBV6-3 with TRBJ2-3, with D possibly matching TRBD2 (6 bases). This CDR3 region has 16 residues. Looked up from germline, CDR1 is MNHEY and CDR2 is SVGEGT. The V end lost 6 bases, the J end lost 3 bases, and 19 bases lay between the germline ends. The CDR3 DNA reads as TGTGCCAGCAGCCCCGGGCGGGGTACGCGGACAGATACGCAGTATTTT. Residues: CASSPGRGTRTDTQYF.

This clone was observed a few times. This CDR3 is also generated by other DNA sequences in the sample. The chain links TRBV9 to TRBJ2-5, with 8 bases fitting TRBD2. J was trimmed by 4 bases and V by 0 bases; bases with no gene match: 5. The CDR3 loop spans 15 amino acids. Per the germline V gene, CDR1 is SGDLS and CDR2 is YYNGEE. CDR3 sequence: CASSVGVAGGETQYF. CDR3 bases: TGTGCCAGCAGCGTAGGGGTTGCGGGGGGAGAGACCCAGTACTTC.

The CDR3 coding sequence is TGTGCCAGTAGTAACCAGCGGGGGGGGTACGAGCAGTACTTC. Amino acid sequence: CASSNQRGGYEQYF. This chain connects TRBV19 to TRBJ2-7; TRBD2 matches 10 bases. CDR3 length: 14 amino acids. From germline, CDR1 is LNHDA and CDR2 SQIVND (reference sequence). The ends lost 4 bases at V and 4 bases at J; junction bases unmatched: 4.

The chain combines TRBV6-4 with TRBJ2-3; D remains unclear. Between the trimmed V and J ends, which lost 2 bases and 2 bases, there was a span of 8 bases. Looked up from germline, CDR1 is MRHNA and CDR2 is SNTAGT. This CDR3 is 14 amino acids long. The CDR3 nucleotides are TGTGCCAGCAGTGACGGCCACTACACAGATACGCAGTATTTT. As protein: CASSDGHYTDTQYF.

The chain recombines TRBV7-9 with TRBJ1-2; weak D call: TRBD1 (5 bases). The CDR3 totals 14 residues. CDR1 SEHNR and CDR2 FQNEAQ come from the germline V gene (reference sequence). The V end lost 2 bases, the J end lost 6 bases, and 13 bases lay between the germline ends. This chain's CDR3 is CASSLSGPLHGYTF. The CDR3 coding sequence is TGTGCCAGCAGCTTATCAGGGCCCCTCCATGGCTACACCTTC.

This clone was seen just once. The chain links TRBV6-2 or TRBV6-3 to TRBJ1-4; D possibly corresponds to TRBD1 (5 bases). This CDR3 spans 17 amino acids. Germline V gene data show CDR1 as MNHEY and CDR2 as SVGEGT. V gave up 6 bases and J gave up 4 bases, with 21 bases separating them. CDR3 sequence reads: CASSLGPSRGLNEKLFF. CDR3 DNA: TGTGCCAGCAGCCTTGGCCCTTCTAGGGGCCTTAATGAAAAACTGTTTTTT.

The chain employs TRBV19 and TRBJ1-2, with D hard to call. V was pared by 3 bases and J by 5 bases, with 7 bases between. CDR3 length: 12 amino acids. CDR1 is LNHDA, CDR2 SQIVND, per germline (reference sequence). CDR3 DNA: TGTGCCAGTAGTATTTCCGGGTATGGCTACACCTTC. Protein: CASSISGYGYTF.

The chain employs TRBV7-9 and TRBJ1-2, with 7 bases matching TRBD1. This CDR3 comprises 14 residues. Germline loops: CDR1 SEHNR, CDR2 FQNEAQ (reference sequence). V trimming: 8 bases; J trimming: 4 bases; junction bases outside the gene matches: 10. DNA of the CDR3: TGTGCCAGCTTCGGACAGGAGAAGGTCTATGGCTACACCTTC. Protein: CASFGQEKVYGYTF.

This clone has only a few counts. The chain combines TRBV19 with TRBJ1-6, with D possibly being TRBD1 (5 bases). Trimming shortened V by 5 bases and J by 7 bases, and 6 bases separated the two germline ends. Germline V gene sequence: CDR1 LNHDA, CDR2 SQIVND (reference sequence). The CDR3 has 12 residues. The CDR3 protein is CASSDSNSPLHF. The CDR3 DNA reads TGTGCCAGTAGTGACAGCAATTCACCCCTCCACTTT.

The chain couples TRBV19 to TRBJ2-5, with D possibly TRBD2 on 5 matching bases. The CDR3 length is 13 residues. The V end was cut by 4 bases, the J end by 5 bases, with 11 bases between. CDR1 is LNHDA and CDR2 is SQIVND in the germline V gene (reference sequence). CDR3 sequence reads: CASSKAGRETQYF. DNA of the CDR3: TGTGCCAGTAGTAAGGCGGGCAGGGAGACCCAGTACTTC.